This TCR beta chain came from a study of radiation and T cells in renal cell carcinoma. The protocol was immunoSEQ multiplex PCR, while the TCRdb copy is restricted to in-frame clones and leaves out a portion. This table has 150,000 or so clones, 88% appearing once. With respect to this clone: The antigen is not known.

The time point denotes: baseline pretreatment blood. Treatment defined: 15 Gy SBRT to primary tumor, nephrectomy 4 weeks later. Serial blood draws occurred at baseline and 2 and 4 weeks post-SBRT. This renal cell carcinoma was of the clear cell type. Findings and limits, study-wide: In blood, top tumor clones expanded by 2 weeks, shrinking by 4. Pretreatment tumor biopsies were lacking, so baseline clonotypes are unknown.

Sample: blood, taken from a patient whose treatment included radiotherapy and nephrectomy. The TCR comes from a woman aged 70 to 79 with renal cell carcinoma.

The CDR3 protein is CASSEGAHGTDTQYF. CDR3 DNA sequence: TGTGCCAGCAGCGAGGGGGCGCACGGCACAGATACGCAGTATTTT. V gene TRBV7-2 combines with J gene TRBJ2-3; 7 bases fit TRBD1. This CDR3 has 15 amino acids. CDR1 is SGHTA, CDR2 FQGNSA, per germline. V was clipped by 5 bases and J by 1 base; unmatched bases: 6.